Below are 24 T cell receptor beta chains sequenced from a single sample in a study of cytomegalovirus exposure and HLA in healthy donors. PCR employed 60 Vbeta and 13 Jbeta primers. The method was immunoSEQ multiplex PCR; TCRdb's version includes in-frame clones alone and lacks a portion of them. The sample carries 40,000 to 45,000 clones, 60% to 80% recorded once. Material: PBMCs. These receptors were taken from a man aged 30 to 45 in good health and CMV-seronegative.

This clone was seen a handful of times. V and J are TRBV11-2 and TRBJ2-7; 8 nucleotides agree with TRBD2. Germline CDR1 reads SGHAT; CDR2 reads FQNNGV. V was pared by 5 bases and J by 2 bases, with 8 bases of the junction left unmatched. The CDR3 is 15 amino acids. CDR3 coding DNA: TGTGCCAGCAGCCTGCTGACTAGCGAGCCCTACGAGCAGTACTTC. Its translation is CASSLLTSEPYEQYF.

This chain uses TRBV18 with TRBJ1-4, with 8 positions matching TRBD1. The J segment lost 5 bases and the V segment lost 6 bases, leaving 8 bases of the junction unmatched. Looked up from germline, CDR1 is KGHSH and CDR2 is LQKENI. The CDR3 has 15 residues. This chain's CDR3 is CASSPGQGGNEKLFF. As DNA, the CDR3 is TGTGCCAGCTCCCCCGGACAGGGCGGCAATGAAAAACTGTTTTTT. Full variable domain (remainder filled in from reference TRBV18 and TRBJ1-4): NAGVMQNPRHLVRRRGQEARLRCSPMKGHSHVYWYRQLPEEGLKFMVYLQKENIIDESGMPKERFSAEFPKEGPSILRIQQVVRGDSAAYFCASSPGQGGNEKLFFGSGTQLSVL.

The chain uses TRBV19 and TRBJ2-1, with D perhaps TRBD1 (5 bases). There are 15 residues in the CDR3. CDR1 and CDR2 from the germline V gene are LNHDA and SQIVND (reference sequence). Trimming pared 7 bases from V and 1 base from J, leaving 14 bases between. For the CDR3, the DNA is TGTGCCAGTACCCCACCCGGACAATCCTACAATGAGCAGTTCTTC. Residues: CASTPPGQSYNEQFF.

The V call is TRBV6-4, the J call TRBJ1-1; TRBD1 is a possible D gene (5 bases). From germline, CDR1 is MRHNA and CDR2 SNTAGT. V gave up 7 bases and J gave up 4 bases, with 13 bases separating them. CDR3 size: 13 residues. Here the CDR3 reads CASKETAVTEAFF. DNA of the CDR3: TGTGCCAGCAAAGAGACAGCCGTCACTGAAGCTTTCTTT.

The J gene is TRBJ2-3, the V gene TRBV2; tentatively, D is TRBD1 (6 bases). From germline, CDR1 is SNHLY and CDR2 FYNNEI. The CDR3 is 14 amino acids. Trimming cost V 6 bases and J 5 bases, with 15 bases left between them. The DNA of the CDR3 is TGTGCCAGCAGCACCAAGGGGGTGATAGATACGCAGTATTTT. This codes for CASSTKGVIDTQYF. Drawing the rest from reference TRBV2 and TRBJ2-3, the complete variable domain is EPEVTQTPSHQVTQMGQEVILRCVPISNHLYFYWYRQILGQKVEFLVSFYNNEISEKSEIFDDQFSVERPDGSNFTLKIRSTKLEDSAMYFCASSTKGVIDTQYFGPGTRLTVL.

This chain connects TRBV11-2 to TRBJ1-4; no clear D gene. Trimming removed 2 bases at V and 8 bases at J, with 15 bases between. Germline CDR1 reads SGHAT; CDR2 reads FQNNGV. The length of the CDR3 is 15 residues. CDR3 nucleotides: TGTGCCAGCAGCTTAAGGGCCGCGGGGAGGGAAAAACTGTTTTTT. It yields the protein CASSLRAAGREKLFF.

The chain links TRBV9 to TRBJ2-2, with TRBD1 identical over 9 bases. With 2 bases clipped from V and 5 bases from J, the junction kept 7 bases outside the gene matches. Per the germline V gene, CDR1 is SGDLS and CDR2 is YYNGEE. CDR3 size: 16 residues. In DNA, the CDR3 is TGTGCCAGCAGCGTTTACTCCGGGACAGGGACCGGGGAGCTGTTTTTT. This gives the protein CASSVYSGTGTGELFF.

The chain links TRBV7-8 to TRBJ2-1; D not certain. The germline V and J ends were trimmed by 3 bases and 8 bases, with 11 bases remaining between them. CDR3 length: 13 residues. The germline gives CDR1 SGHVS, CDR2 FQNEAQ. In DNA, the CDR3 is TGTGCCAGCAGCTTTTCCGTTTGGCATGAGCAGTTCTTC. It specifies CASSFSVWHEQFF.

The gene calls are TRBV7-2 and TRBJ2-7; 9 bases agree with TRBD1. V shed 4 bases, J shed 9 bases, and the junction held 7 bases outside the gene matches. Germline V gives CDR1 SGHTA, CDR2 FQGNSA. The CDR3 totals 13 residues. CDR3 amino acids: CASSSDRGGVQYF. Written as DNA, the CDR3 is TGTGCCAGCAGCTCGGACAGGGGAGGCGTGCAGTACTTC.

The V and J genes are TRBV9 and TRBJ2-3; a weak D match, TRBD2 (5 bases). Germline CDR1 is SGDLS and CDR2 is YYNGEE. V was pared by 1 base and J by 5 bases, with 11 bases between. This CDR3 contains 14 residues. CDR3 sequence reads: CASSVRLEGDTQYF. CDR3 nucleotides: TGTGCCAGCAGCGTACGGCTAGAGGGAGATACGCAGTATTTT.

Details on this clone: At one end, the junction sequence differs from germline, possibly due to a read error. The chain recombines TRBV7-9 with TRBJ1-2; D is uncertain. The CDR3 runs 16 residues. Germline V CDR1 and CDR2: SEHNR, FQNEAQ (reference sequence). DNA of the CDR3: TGTTCCAGCAGCCTGAAATCGTCGGGGTTCAACTATGGCTACACCTTC. It yields the protein CSSSLKSSGFNYGYTF.

This clone occurred a few times. The rearrangement uses TRBV4-1 and TRBJ2-7; D is possibly TRBD1 (5 bases). Trimming removed 1 base from V and 8 bases from J, with 18 bases in between. CDR1 MGHRA and CDR2 YSYEKL come from the germline V gene. This CDR3 has 15 residues. CDR3 region: CASSQGTAGNIKQYF. The CDR3 coding sequence is TGCGCCAGCAGCCAAGGGACGGCAGGGAACATCAAGCAGTACTTC.

This clone was seen a handful of times. The CDR3 here is CASSFTGTSTDTQYF. The CDR3 DNA sequence: TGTGCCAGCAGCTTTACCGGGACTAGCACAGATACGCAGTATTTT. The chain links TRBV7-2 to TRBJ2-3; D might be TRBD2 (6 bases). Germline loops: CDR1 SGHTA, CDR2 FQGNSA. Trimming stripped 3 bases from V and 0 bases from J, with 10 bases between. The CDR3 loop spans 15 amino acids.

This rearrangement joins TRBV29-1 to TRBJ2-7; TRBD2 matches at 8 bases. With V trimmed by 7 bases and J by 0 bases, 5 bases remained unmatched. Germline V lookup: CDR1 SQVTM, CDR2 ANQGSEA. This CDR3 contains 13 residues. The CDR3 DNA sequence: TGCAGCGCCGGGGGGGGCCGCTCCTACGAGCAGTACTTC. It specifies CSAGGGRSYEQYF.

The chain links TRBV9 to TRBJ2-3, with 9 bases that match TRBD1. The germline CDR1 and CDR2 sequences are SGDLS and YYNGEE. V trimming: 4 bases; J trimming: 6 bases; junction bases outside the gene matches: 6. The CDR3 contains 14 residues. This CDR3 is CASSSRTGVDTQYF. CDR3 DNA sequence: TGTGCCAGCAGCTCTAGGACAGGGGTTGATACGCAGTATTTT.

The CDR3 loop reads CASSINLFYEQYF. In DNA, the CDR3 is TGTGCCAGTAGTATTAACCTATTCTACGAGCAGTACTTC. J is TRBJ2-5 and V is TRBV19; D gene uncertain. TRBJ2-7 explains the end of the DNA better; the J call may be wrong. This CDR3 is 13 amino acids long. Germline CDR1 reads LNHDA; CDR2 reads SQIVND (reference sequence).

J is TRBJ2-5 and V is TRBV7-2; 8 bases agree with TRBD2. V gave up 2 bases and J gave up 5 bases; unmatched junction bases: 7. The CDR3 spans 15 residues. Germline CDR1 reads SGHTA; CDR2 reads FQGNSA. DNA for the CDR3: TGTGCCAGCAGCTTAACCAGCGGGAGCGGGGAGACCCAGTACTTC. Encoded protein: CASSLTSGSGETQYF.

The chain recombines TRBV7-9 with TRBJ2-7, with a possible D match to TRBD1 (5 bases). Germline V gene data show CDR1 as SEHNR and CDR2 as FQNEAQ (reference sequence). Trimming stripped 8 bases from V and 1 base from J, with 15 bases between. This CDR3 is built from 14 residues. Here the CDR3 DNA reads TGTGCCAGCGTGAACCCGACAGTTTCCTACGAGCAGTACTTC. This codes for CASVNPTVSYEQYF.

This chain links TRBV7-6 with TRBJ1-6; D is unresolved. Germline V lookup: CDR1 SGHVS, CDR2 FNYEAQ. V lost 5 bases and J lost 9, with 8 bases in between. The CDR3 length is 12 residues. The CDR3 DNA reads TGTGCCAGCAGCCCCTACGGTTCACCCCTCCACTTT. Encoded protein: CASSPYGSPLHF.

V usage is TRBV21-1 and J usage is TRBJ2-2; TRBD2, the table's D call, lacks a check against the DNA. TRBV21-1 is marked as a pseudogene. There are 15 residues in the CDR3. The CDR3 nucleotides read TGTGCCAGCAGCCCCAGGGCGGGGGGAACCGGGGAGCTGTTTTTT. Encoded protein: CASSPRAGGTGELFF.

The CDR3 is CASTESGTAANTGELFF. The CDR3 coding sequence is TGTGCCAGCACCGAGTCCGGGACAGCTGCGAACACCGGGGAGCTGTTTTTT. The chain recombines TRBV27 with TRBJ2-2, with 7 bases aligning to TRBD1. The CDR3 has 17 amino acids. Looked up from germline, CDR1 is MNHEY and CDR2 is SMNVEV (reference sequence). With 7 bases clipped from V and 0 bases from J, the junction kept 11 bases outside the gene matches.

The gene calls are TRBV13 and TRBJ1-6; 8 nucleotides match TRBD1. V lost 2 bases and J lost 7; bases outside the gene matches: 7. The V gene's germline CDR1 is PRHDT and CDR2 FYEKMQ (reference sequence). The CDR3 sequence is 16 residues long. In DNA, the CDR3 is TGTGCCAGCAGCTTAAGGGGACAGGCGGAAAATTCACCCCTCCACTTT. It is translated as CASSLRGQAENSPLHF.

V is TRBV9 and J is TRBJ1-1; TRBD1 might be the D (5 bases). CDR3 size: 17 residues. The V end was cut by 3 bases, the J end by 0 bases, with 18 bases between. The germline gives CDR1 SGDLS, CDR2 YYNGEE. This CDR3 is CASSARVKADLNTEAFF. CDR3 DNA: TGTGCCAGCAGCGCCAGGGTTAAGGCAGACCTGAACACTGAAGCTTTCTTT.

This chain joins TRBV7-6 and TRBJ2-7, with 7 bases fitting TRBD1. Trimming removed 5 bases from V and 3 bases from J; junction bases left unmatched: 7. CDR1 is SGHVS and CDR2 is FNYEAQ in the germline V gene. This CDR3 comprises 14 residues. The CDR3 DNA reads TGTGCCAGCAGCGCGAATGGACAGGTCTACGAGCAGTACTTC. Translation gives CASSANGQVYEQYF. The whole variable domain, remainder taken from reference TRBV7-6 and TRBJ2-7, is GAGVSQSPRYKVTKRGQDVALRCDPISGHVSLYWYRQALGQGPEFLTYFNYEAQQDKSGLPNDRFSAERPEGSISTLTIQRTEQRDSAMYRCASSANGQVYEQYFGPGTRLTVT.